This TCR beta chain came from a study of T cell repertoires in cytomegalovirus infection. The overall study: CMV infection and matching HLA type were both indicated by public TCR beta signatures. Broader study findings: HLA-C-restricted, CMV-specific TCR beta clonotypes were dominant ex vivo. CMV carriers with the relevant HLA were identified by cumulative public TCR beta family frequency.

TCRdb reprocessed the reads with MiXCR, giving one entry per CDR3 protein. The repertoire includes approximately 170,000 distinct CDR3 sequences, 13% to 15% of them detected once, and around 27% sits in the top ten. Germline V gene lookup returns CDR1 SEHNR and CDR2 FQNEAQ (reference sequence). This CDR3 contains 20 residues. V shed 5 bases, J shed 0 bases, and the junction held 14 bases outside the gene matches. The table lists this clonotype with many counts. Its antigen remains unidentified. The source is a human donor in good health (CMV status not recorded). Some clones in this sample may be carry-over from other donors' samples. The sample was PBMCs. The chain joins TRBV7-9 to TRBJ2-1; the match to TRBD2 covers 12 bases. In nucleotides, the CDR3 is TGTGCCAGCAGCCTTAGCCTTACTAGCGGGAGGTACGTCTCCTACAATGAGCAGTTCTTC. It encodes CASSLSLTSGRYVSYNEQFF.